Listed below are T cell receptor beta chains from one sample, sequenced in a study of blood T cells in healthy people across ages. TCRdb passed the 5' RACE reads through MiXCR, listing each CDR3 protein once. This sample carries 600,000 to 800,000 distinct CDR3 sequences, around 20% of them seen once, and the ten largest clones take approximately 3.7%. The sequencing sample was made of blood. Receptor source: a man in his 70s in good health. Each CDR3 is given with its conserved first and last residue. D genes are given only for firm matches. Rows give clone size only sometimes, using once, few, many, or a class for an expanded clone.

v_gene	j_gene	d_gene	abundance	CDR3nt	CDR3aa
TRBV10-3	TRBJ2-1	TRBD2	few	TGTGCCATCAGGGCTAGCGGAGTAGGTGAGCAGTTCTTC	CAIRASGVGEQFF
TRBV7-2	TRBJ1-5	-	few	TGTGCCAGCAGCTTAGCGCCGGGGGATCAGCCCCAGCATTTT	CASSLAPGDQPQHF
TRBV7-2	TRBJ2-7	-	-	TGTGCCAGCAGCCTTATTGGGGGGGCGGGAAACGAGCAGTACTTC	CASSLIGGAGNEQYF
TRBV6-2/TRBV6-3	TRBJ1-3	TRBD1	few	TGTGCCAGCAGTTCCGGGGACAGAGCCTCTGGAAACACCATATATTTT	CASSSGDRASGNTIYF
TRBV7-7	TRBJ2-5	TRBD2	-	TGTGCTAGCAGCCAGGGACTAGCGGCGTACCAAGAGACCCAGTACTTC	CASSQGLAAYQETQYF
TRBV6-1	TRBJ2-7	-	few	TGTGCCAGCACCGGTAACCACTACGAGCAGTACTTC	CASTGNHYEQYF
TRBV12-3/TRBV12-4	TRBJ2-2	TRBD2	few	TGTGCCAGCACGTTAAGGACTAGGACCACCGGGGAGCTGTTTTTT	CASTLRTRTTGELFF
TRBV6-5	TRBJ2-3	TRBD2	many	TGTGCCAGCAAGCGGGAGGGCCTCACAGATACGCAGTATTTT	CASKREGLTDTQYF
TRBV12-3/TRBV12-4	TRBJ2-2	-	many	TGTGCCAGCAGCCCCGCGGACACCGGGGAGCTGTTTTTT	CASSPADTGELFF
TRBV5-1	TRBJ2-3	-	few	TGCGCCAGCAAATCTGGGACAAACACAGATACGCAGTATTTT	CASKSGTNTDTQYF
TRBV5-1	TRBJ2-7	TRBD1	-	TGCGCCAGCAGCATTTTCGGGACAGGGCTGTACGAGCAGTACTTC	CASSIFGTGLYEQYF
TRBV5-1	TRBJ2-2	-	-	TGCGCCAGCAGCCAGGACTTACCGGGGAACACCGGGGAGCTGTTTTTT	CASSQDLPGNTGELFF
TRBV20-1	TRBJ2-7	-	-	TGCAGTGCTACAAGTCCGGGTCACTACGAGCAGTACTTC	CSATSPGHYEQYF
TRBV6-5	TRBJ2-1	TRBD1	few	TGTGCCAGCAGACCGGGACAGGGTTACAATGAGCAGTTCTTC	CASRPGQGYNEQFF
TRBV12-3/TRBV12-4	TRBJ2-1	TRBD2	-	TGTGCCAGCAGTTTAGAGGGCAGTAAGCGGGGGGTTAACAATGAGCAGTTCTTC	CASSLEGSKRGVNNEQFF
TRBV12-3/TRBV12-4	TRBJ2-6	-	few	TGTGCCAGCAGTTTAGGGATTTCGGGGGGCCTCCCCATAACTGGGGCCAACGTCCTGACTTTC	CASSLGISGGLPITGANVLTF
TRBV20-1	TRBJ2-1	-	-	TGCAGTGCTAGTCATGGTGGGCACTCCTACAATGAGCAGTTCTTC	CSASHGGHSYNEQFF
TRBV2	TRBJ2-5	TRBD2	few	TGTGCCAGCTGTATGCGGGAGCGAGAGACCCAGTACTTC	CASCMRERETQYF
TRBV5-1	TRBJ2-5	TRBD1	-	TGCGCCAGCAGCCTGGACAGGCCGTCCCAAGAGACCCAGTACTTC	CASSLDRPSQETQYF
TRBV25-1	TRBJ2-4	-	-	TGTGCCAGCAGTGAATGGGGGGGCCAAAACATTCAGTACTTC	CASSEWGGQNIQYF
TRBV5-1	TRBJ2-5	-	-	TGCGCCAGCAGCTTTAATAGCTGGGAGACCCAGTACTTC	CASSFNSWETQYF
TRBV7-9	TRBJ2-1	-	few	TGTGCCAGCAGCTTATGGTTCCCCAACAACAATGAGCAGTTCTTC	CASSLWFPNNNEQFF
TRBV12-3/TRBV12-4	TRBJ2-3	-	-	TGTGCCAGCACCAATAGCGCGGAGGGGTCAGATACGCAGTATTTT	CASTNSAEGSDTQYF
TRBV9	TRBJ2-7	-	few	TGTGCCAGCAGCGCGAGGTCAGGGTACTCCTACGAGCAGTACTTC	CASSARSGYSYEQYF
TRBV28	TRBJ2-7	TRBD1	few	TGTGCCAGCAGTTTTTTACTTGGACAGGGGTCCTACGAGCAGTACTTC	CASSFLLGQGSYEQYF
TRBV6-2/TRBV6-3	TRBJ1-6	TRBD1	-	TGTGCCAGCAGCGACAGGGGTTATTCACCCCTCCACTTT	CASSDRGYSPLHF
TRBV10-3	TRBJ2-7	-	many	TGTGCCATCAGTGGACTGGACGGGGCCAGCTACGAGCAGTACTTC	CAISGLDGASYEQYF
TRBV12-3/TRBV12-4	TRBJ2-7	TRBD2	-	TGTGCCAGCAGTTTAGCGGAGGGACTAGACGAGCAGTACTTC	CASSLAEGLDEQYF
TRBV28	TRBJ2-3	-	-	TGTGCCAGCAGTTTCCCACCCGACAGGCGGGAAGATACGCAGTATTTT	CASSFPPDRREDTQYF
TRBV20-1	TRBJ1-5	TRBD1	-	TGCAGTGCTATTTCGGGACAGAATAATCAGCCCCAGCATTTT	CSAISGQNNQPQHF
TRBV5-1	TRBJ2-7	-	few	TGCGCCAGCAGCTCGGACGGGGAATCCTACGAGCAGTACTTC	CASSSDGESYEQYF
TRBV3-1	TRBJ2-1	-	few	TGTGCCAGCACTAGCTCCTACAATGGGCAGTTCTTC	CASTSSYNGQFF
TRBV3-1	TRBJ2-3	TRBD1	-	TGTGCCAGCAGCCAATTCGGACAGGCCAGCACAGATACGCAGTATTTT	CASSQFGQASTDTQYF
TRBV9	TRBJ2-7	TRBD1	few	TGTGCCAGCAGCCCTGGACAGGGGCTCGTCGAGCAGTACTTC	CASSPGQGLVEQYF
TRBV5-1	TRBJ2-1	TRBD2	many	TGCGCCAGCAGCGCACTAGCGGGGGTAAACAATGAGCAGTTCTTC	CASSALAGVNNEQFF
TRBV25-1	TRBJ1-3	-	few	TGTGCCAGCAGCGAACGCAGAAACACCATATATTTT	CASSERRNTIYF
TRBV6-2/TRBV6-3	TRBJ2-2	TRBD1	-	TGTGCCGCCCGGGACAGTAACACCGGGGAGCTGTTTTTT	CAARDSNTGELFF
TRBV7-9	TRBJ2-3	-	-	TGTGCCAGCAGGGACCTCGCGGGGTCCACAGATACGCAGTATTTT	CASRDLAGSTDTQYF
TRBV20-1	TRBJ2-1	-	few	TGCAGTGCTAGCCCGGGGGACTACAATGAGCAGTTCTTC	CSASPGDYNEQFF
TRBV3-1	TRBJ2-1	TRBD1	-	TGTGCCAGCAGCACACGGGACAGGGCCGACTTGGTAGAGCAGTTCTTC	CASSTRDRADLVEQFF